This T cell receptor (beta chain) was found in a study of blood T cell repertoires in COVID-19. V shed 1 base and J shed 5 bases, with 21 bases lying between them. Germline-derived CDR1 and CDR2 are KGHSH and LQKENI. CDR3 size: 17 residues. Here immunoSEQ multiplex PCR was the method, and the copy in TCRdb shows in-frame clones only, minus some. The table includes over 150,000 clones, around 73% detected once. This clonotype originated in a woman aged 50 to 60 who had recovered from COVID-19. Sequencing used PBMCs or T cells enriched from blood (not recorded which). V gene TRBV18 combines with J gene TRBJ2-7; TRBD1 might be the D (6 bases). The CDR3 nucleotides read TGTGCCAGCTCACCACTTGCCGGGACACCGGGTATGAACGAGCAGTACTTC. Residues: CASSPLAGTPGMNEQYF.